This TCR beta chain was sequenced for a study of technical replicates of blood from a few donors (dated by TCRdb to about 2017). Including the terminal cysteine and phenylalanine, the CDR3 comprises 15 residues. Only the CDR3 DNA is retained, 45 bases long and in frame from the first base. Taken from the germline V gene (reference sequence), the CDR1 and CDR2 loops are MNHEY and SMNVEV. Compared with germline, V lacks 2 bases and J lacks 3 bases; bases without a gene match: 6. The receptor library was made with the immunoSEQ multiplex PCR assay. TCRdb took this table from immuneACCESS and kept in-frame rearrangements with V and J called. Such tables lack part of the clones; where checked against another copy, unresolved V genes explain under half of the gap, and the rest is unexplained. This sample lists approximately 73,000 clones; 85% to 95% were detected once. Roughly 0.37% of the sample rests with the top ten.

For this clone: It lacks a known antigen. No clone much larger than this one lies a single base away; base qualities are absent.

The chain is assembled from TRBV27 and TRBJ1-2; TRBD1 fits 7 bases in the junction. The source of this sequence is a human donor in good health. The specimen sequenced was T cells isolated from PBMCs. The DNA reads TGTGCCAGCAGTTTAGACAGGGAACTTTACTATGGCTACACCTTC. Its amino acids are CASSLDRELYYGYTF.